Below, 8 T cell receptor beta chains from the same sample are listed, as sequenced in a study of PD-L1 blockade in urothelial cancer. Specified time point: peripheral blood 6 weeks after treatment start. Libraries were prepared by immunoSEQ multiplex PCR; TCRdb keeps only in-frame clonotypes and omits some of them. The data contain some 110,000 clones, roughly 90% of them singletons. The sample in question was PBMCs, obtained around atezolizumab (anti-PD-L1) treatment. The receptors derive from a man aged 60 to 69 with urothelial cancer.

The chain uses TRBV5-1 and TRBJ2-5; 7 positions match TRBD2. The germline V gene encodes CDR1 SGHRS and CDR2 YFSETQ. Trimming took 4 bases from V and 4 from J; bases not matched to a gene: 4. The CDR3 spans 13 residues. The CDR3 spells CASSLPGGETQYF. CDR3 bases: TGCGCCAGCAGCCTGCCGGGGGGAGAGACCCAGTACTTC.

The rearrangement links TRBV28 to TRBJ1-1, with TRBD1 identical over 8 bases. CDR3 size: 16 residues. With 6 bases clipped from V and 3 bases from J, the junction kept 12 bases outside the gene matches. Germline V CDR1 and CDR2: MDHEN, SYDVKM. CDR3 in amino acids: CASSSPGQVRDTEAFF. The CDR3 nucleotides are TGTGCCAGCAGCTCCCCGGGACAGGTTAGGGACACTGAAGCTTTCTTT.

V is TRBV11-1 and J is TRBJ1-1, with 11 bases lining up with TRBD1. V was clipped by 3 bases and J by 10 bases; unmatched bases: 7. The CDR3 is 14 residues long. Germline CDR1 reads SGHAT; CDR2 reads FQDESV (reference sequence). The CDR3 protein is CASSFVPGQGGAFF. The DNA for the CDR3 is TGTGCCAGCAGCTTCGTCCCGGGACAGGGGGGAGCTTTCTTT.

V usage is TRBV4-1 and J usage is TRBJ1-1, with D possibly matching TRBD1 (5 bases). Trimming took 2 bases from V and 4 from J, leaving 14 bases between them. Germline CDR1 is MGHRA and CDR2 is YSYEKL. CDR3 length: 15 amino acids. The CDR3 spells CASSQWGSGTTEAFF. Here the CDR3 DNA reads TGCGCCAGCAGCCAATGGGGGAGCGGGACCACTGAAGCTTTCTTT.

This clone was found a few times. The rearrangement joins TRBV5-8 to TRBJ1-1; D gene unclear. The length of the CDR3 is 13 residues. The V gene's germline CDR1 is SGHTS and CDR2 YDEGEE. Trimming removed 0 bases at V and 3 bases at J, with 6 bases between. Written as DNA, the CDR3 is TGTGCCAGCAGCTTGGACAGCCACACTGAAGCTTTCTTT. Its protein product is CASSLDSHTEAFF. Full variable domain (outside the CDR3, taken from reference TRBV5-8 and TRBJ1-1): EAGVTQSPTHLIKTRGQQATLRCSPISGHTSVYWYQQALGLGLQFLLWYDEGEERNRGNFPPRFSGRQFPNYSSELNVNALELEDSALYLCASSLDSHTEAFFGQGTRLTVV.

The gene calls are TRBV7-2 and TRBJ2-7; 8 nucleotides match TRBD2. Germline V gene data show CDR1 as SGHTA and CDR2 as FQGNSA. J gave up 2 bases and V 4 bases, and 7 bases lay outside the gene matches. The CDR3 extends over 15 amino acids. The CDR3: CASSSASGGAYEQYF. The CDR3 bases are TGTGCCAGCAGCTCCGCGAGCGGGGGAGCCTACGAGCAGTACTTC.

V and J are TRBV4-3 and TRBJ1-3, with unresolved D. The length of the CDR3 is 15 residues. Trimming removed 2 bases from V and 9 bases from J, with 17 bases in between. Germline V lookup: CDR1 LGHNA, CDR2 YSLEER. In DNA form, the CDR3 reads TGCGCCAGCAGCCAATCCCAGACCAGCTCGGGCACCATATATTTT. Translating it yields CASSQSQTSSGTIYF.

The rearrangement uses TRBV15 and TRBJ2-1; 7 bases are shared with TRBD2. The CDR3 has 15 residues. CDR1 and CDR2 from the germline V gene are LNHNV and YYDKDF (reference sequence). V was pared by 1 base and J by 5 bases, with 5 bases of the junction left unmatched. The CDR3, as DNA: TGTGCCACCAGCAGAGGACTAGCCCGAGACAATGAGCAGTTCTTC. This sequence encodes CATSRGLARDNEQFF.